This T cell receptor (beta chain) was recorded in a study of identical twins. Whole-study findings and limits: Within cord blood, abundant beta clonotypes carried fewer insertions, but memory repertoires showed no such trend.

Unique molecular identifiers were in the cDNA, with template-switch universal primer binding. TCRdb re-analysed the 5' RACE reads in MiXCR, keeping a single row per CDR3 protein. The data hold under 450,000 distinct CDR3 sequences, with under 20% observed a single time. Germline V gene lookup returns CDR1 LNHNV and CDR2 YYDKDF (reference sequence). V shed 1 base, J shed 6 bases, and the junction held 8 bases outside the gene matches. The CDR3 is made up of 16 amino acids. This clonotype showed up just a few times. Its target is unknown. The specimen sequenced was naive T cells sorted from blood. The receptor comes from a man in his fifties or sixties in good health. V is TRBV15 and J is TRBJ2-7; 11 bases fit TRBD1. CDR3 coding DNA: TGTGCCACCAGCAGAGGGGACAGGGGGATGGGAGGCGAGCAGTACTTC. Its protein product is CATSRGDRGMGGEQYF.